The 18 T cell receptor beta chains below were found in one sample sequenced in a study of shared clonotypes between healthy human individuals (dated by TCRdb to 2019 to 2021). Libraries were prepared through the immunoSEQ multiplex PCR assay. TCRdb mirrors the immuneACCESS table, restricted to in-frame sequences. Some clones are absent from its copies; in checked studies, under half trace to an unresolved V gene, and the reason for the others is unknown. In this sample the table shows 2 million to 2.5 million clones, around 95% of which occur a single time. Jointly, the top ten make up more than 0.1% of the sample. Material for sequencing was naive CD4+ T cells sorted from blood. The cell subset or site label, as the study defines it: CD45RA+ positively selected. The receptor set was obtained from a man between 18 and 29 years old in good health.

The chain is built from TRBV11-2 and TRBJ2-1; D uncertain. Germline assignment: CDR1 SGHAT and CDR2 FQNNGV. V shed 6 bases and J shed 0 bases, with 18 bases lying between them. This CDR3 comprises 17 residues. This CDR3 is CASSLSLSLSSYNEQFF. The CDR3 region has the DNA TGTGCCAGCAGTCTTAGCTTAAGCCTCAGCTCCTACAATGAGCAGTTCTTC.

A single count supports this clone. The rearrangement uses TRBV5-6 and TRBJ2-3; 9 nucleotides line up with TRBD2. Per the germline V gene, CDR1 is SGHDT and CDR2 is YYEEEE. CDR3 length: 18 residues. J gave up 1 base and V 1 base, and 10 bases lay outside the gene matches. CDR3 protein: CASSLSGRTTSRTDTQYF. CDR3 DNA sequence: TGTGCCAGCAGCTTGAGCGGGAGGACCACTTCGCGCACAGATACGCAGTATTTT.

For the CDR3, the DNA is TGTGCCAGCAGTGAATCAGGGTTTAGCAATCAGCCCCAGCATTTT. Its translation: CASSESGFSNQPQHF. The chain carries TRBV25-1 and TRBJ1-5, with D possibly matching TRBD1 (5 bases). CDR1 is MGHDK and CDR2 is SYGVNS in the germline V gene. The CDR3 has 15 residues. Trimming shortened V by 1 base and J by 0 bases, and 7 bases separated the two germline ends.

This chain joins TRBV12-2 and TRBJ2-2; the listed D gene, TRBD1, was not tested against the DNA. TRBV12-2 constitutes a pseudogene. This CDR3 is built from 14 residues. CDR3 coding DNA: TGTGCAAGTCGCTTAGCAACAGAGACCGGGGAGCTGTTTTTT. Translating gives CASRLATETGELFF.

The V and J genes are TRBV6-5 and TRBJ1-1; 10 bases fit TRBD1. Trimming removed 0 bases from V and 5 bases from J; junction bases left unmatched: 3. The CDR3 runs to 15 residues. Germline V lookup: CDR1 MNHEY, CDR2 SVGAGI. CDR3 residues: CASSYSTGGPTEAFF. The CDR3 nucleotides are TGTGCCAGCAGTTACTCGACAGGGGGCCCAACTGAAGCTTTCTTT.

V and J are TRBV30 and TRBJ1-1, with 8 bases lining up with TRBD1. CDR1 is GTSNPN, CDR2 SVGIG, per germline (reference sequence). V dropped 0 bases and J dropped 2; count of bases not matched to a gene: 5. The CDR3 length is 15 residues. CDR3 region: CAWSVDRGVNTEAFF. CDR3 in DNA: TGTGCCTGGAGTGTTGACAGGGGCGTTAACACTGAAGCTTTCTTT.

The rearrangement links TRBV29-1 to TRBJ2-7; 9 bases are a match to TRBD1. J was trimmed by 6 bases and V by 4 bases; bases with no gene match: 7. Germline values: CDR1 SQVTM, CDR2 ANQGSEA. The CDR3 is 13 amino acids. The CDR3 region is CSVAQGAGAEQYF. The CDR3 DNA reads as TGCAGCGTTGCACAGGGGGCGGGAGCCGAGCAGTACTTC.

A note on this clone: Within the sample, other DNA sequences also encode this same CDR3. The rearrangement uses TRBV9 and TRBJ2-2, with D hard to call. V was shortened by 0 bases and J by 2 bases, with 5 bases between the two germline ends. The germline V gene has CDR1 SGDLS and CDR2 YYNGEE. The CDR3 contains 14 residues. CDR3 loop: CASSVGGNTGELFF. DNA for the CDR3: TGTGCCAGCAGCGTAGGGGGTAACACCGGGGAGCTGTTTTTT.

The chain carries TRBV12-2 and TRBJ2-7. TRBV12-2 is tagged as a pseudogene. The CDR3 length is 13 residues. The CDR3 region is CASMTCHYYEQYF. The CDR3 DNA sequence: TGTGCAAGCATGACCTGCCATTACTACGAGCAGTACTTC.

CDR3: CASSLVGSGNTIYF. The CDR3 DNA is TGTGCCAGCAGTTTAGTCGGGTCTGGAAACACCATATATTTT. The chain has TRBV27 and TRBJ1-3, with unresolved D. Trimming stripped 2 bases from V and 1 base from J, with 6 bases between. This CDR3 comprises 14 residues. Germline values: CDR1 MNHEY, CDR2 SMNVEV (reference sequence).

Regarding this clone: This same CDR3 is encoded by further DNA sequences in the sample. V is TRBV28 and J is TRBJ2-7, with a tentative D call TRBD1 (6 bases). From germline, CDR1 is MDHEN and CDR2 SYDVKM. Trimming removed 4 bases from V and 1 base from J, with 11 bases in between. This CDR3 has 14 amino acids. CDR3 in amino acids: CASSYPGQSYEQYF. CDR3 nucleotides: TGTGCCAGCAGTTACCCGGGACAATCCTACGAGCAGTACTTC.

The chain joins TRBV25-1 to TRBJ1-6; a weak D match, TRBD1 (5 bases). Trimming shortened V by 4 bases and J by 0 bases, and 10 bases separated the two germline ends. The CDR3 sequence is 16 residues long. The germline CDR1 and CDR2 sequences are MGHDK and SYGVNS. The CDR3 here is CASSGKGSSYNSPLHF. CDR3 nucleotide sequence: TGTGCCAGCAGTGGCAAGGGGAGCTCCTATAATTCACCCCTCCACTTT.

The chain employs TRBV6-6 and TRBJ2-7; 9 bases are a match to TRBD1. CDR1 is MNHNY, CDR2 SVGAGI, per germline (reference sequence). The CDR3 is 15 residues long. The junction had 6 bases not matched to a gene; V was cut back by 4 bases and J by 2 bases. In DNA, the CDR3 is TGTGCCAGCAGTTTAGGGACAGGGAACACCTACGAGCAGTACTTC. Translated, it gives CASSLGTGNTYEQYF.

In this sample, this clone turned up once. V is TRBV28 and J is TRBJ2-5; TRBD1 agrees at 7 bases. Germline loops: CDR1 MDHEN, CDR2 SYDVKM. The CDR3 consists of 13 residues. Germline trimming cut 7 bases from V and 1 base from J; bases unmatched to any gene: 3. CDR3 region: CASNTGVQETQYF. For the CDR3, the DNA is TGTGCCAGCAACACAGGGGTCCAAGAGACCCAGTACTTC.

The sample holds one count of this clone. The chain joins TRBV7-2 to TRBJ2-7; no firm D call. The V end lost 3 bases, the J end lost 0 bases, and 9 bases lay between the germline ends. Per germline, CDR1 SGHTA and CDR2 FQGNSA. The CDR3 covers 14 residues. CDR3 region: CASSLYKSSYEQYF. The CDR3 DNA reads TGTGCCAGCAGCTTGTATAAGAGCTCCTACGAGCAGTACTTC.

The chain uses TRBV5-1 and TRBJ2-7; 10 nucleotides match TRBD2. Germline V gene sequence: CDR1 SGHRS, CDR2 YFSETQ. After removal of 0 bases from V and 6 bases from J, the junction contained 9 bases not matched to a gene. The CDR3 spans 16 residues. CDR3 sequence (DNA): TGCGCCAGCAGCTTGGTTCTAGCGGGAGATCAGGGCGAGCAGTACTTC. Translated: CASSLVLAGDQGEQYF.

The chain couples TRBV7-9 to TRBJ1-4; D might be TRBD1 (5 bases). The germline V gene has CDR1 SEHNR and CDR2 FQNEAQ (reference sequence). V lost 4 bases to trimming and J lost 1 base, with 10 bases between them. The CDR3 consists of 15 residues. In DNA form, the CDR3 reads TGTGCCAGCAGCTCCCTTGGGGGAACTAATGAAAAACTGTTTTTT. It specifies CASSSLGGTNEKLFF.

V gene TRBV11-2 combines with J gene TRBJ1-1; 7 bases are a match to TRBD1. The CDR3 is 16 amino acids. Germline-derived CDR1 and CDR2 are SGHAT and FQNNGV. After removal of 5 bases from V and 1 base from J, the junction contained 10 bases not matched to a gene. CDR3 sequence reads: CASSRINRGPNTEAFF. CDR3 coding DNA: TGTGCCAGCAGCCGAATTAACAGGGGCCCGAACACTGAAGCTTTCTTT.